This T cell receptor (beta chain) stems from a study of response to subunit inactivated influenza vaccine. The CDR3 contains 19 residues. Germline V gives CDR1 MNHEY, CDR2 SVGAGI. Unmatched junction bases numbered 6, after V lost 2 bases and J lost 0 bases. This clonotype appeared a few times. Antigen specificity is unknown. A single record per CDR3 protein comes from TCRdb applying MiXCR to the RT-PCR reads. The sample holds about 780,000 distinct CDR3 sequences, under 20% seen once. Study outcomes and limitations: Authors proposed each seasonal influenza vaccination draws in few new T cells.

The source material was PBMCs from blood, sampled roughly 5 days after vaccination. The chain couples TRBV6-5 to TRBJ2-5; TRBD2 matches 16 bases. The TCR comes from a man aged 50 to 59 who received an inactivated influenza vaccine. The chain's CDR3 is CASSYVAGLAGGYQETQYF. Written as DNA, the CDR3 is TGTGCCAGCAGTTACGTTGCGGGACTAGCGGGGGGGTACCAAGAGACCCAGTACTTC.